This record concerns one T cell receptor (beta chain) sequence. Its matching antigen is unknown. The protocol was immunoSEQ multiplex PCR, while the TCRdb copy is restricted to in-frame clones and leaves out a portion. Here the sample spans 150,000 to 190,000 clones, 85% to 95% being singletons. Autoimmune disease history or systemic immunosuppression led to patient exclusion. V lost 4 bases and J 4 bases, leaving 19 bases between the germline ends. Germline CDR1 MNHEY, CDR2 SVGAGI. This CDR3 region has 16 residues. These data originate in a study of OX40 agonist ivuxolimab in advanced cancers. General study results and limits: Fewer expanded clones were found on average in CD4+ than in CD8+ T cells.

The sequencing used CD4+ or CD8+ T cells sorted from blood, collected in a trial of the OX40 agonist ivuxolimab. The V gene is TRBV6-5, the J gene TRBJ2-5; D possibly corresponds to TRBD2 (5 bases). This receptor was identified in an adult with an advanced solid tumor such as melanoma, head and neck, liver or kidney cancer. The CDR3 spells CASSSLGLGRGETQYF. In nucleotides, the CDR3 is TGTGCCAGCAGTTCCCTTGGACTGGGCCGGGGAGAGACCCAGTACTTC.